This TCR beta chain was found in a study of cytomegalovirus exposure and HLA in healthy donors. This clone was observed once. The PCR had 60 Vbeta and 13 Jbeta primers. Sequencing used immunoSEQ multiplex PCR; TCRdb keeps in-frame clones, though not all of them. The sample contains some 150,000 clones, approximately 71% of which appear only once. Germline CDR1 reads SGHAT; CDR2 reads FQNNGV. CDR3 size: 16 residues. V lost 2 bases, J lost 0 bases, and 11 bases lay in between. The origin of this receptor is a man aged 40-49 years in good health and CMV-seronegative. J is TRBJ2-1 and V is TRBV11-2; D is unresolved. Input material: PBMCs. This chain's CDR3 is CASSLYASYSYNEQFF. CDR3 coding DNA: TGTGCCAGCAGCTTATACGCCTCCTACTCCTACAATGAGCAGTTCTTC.